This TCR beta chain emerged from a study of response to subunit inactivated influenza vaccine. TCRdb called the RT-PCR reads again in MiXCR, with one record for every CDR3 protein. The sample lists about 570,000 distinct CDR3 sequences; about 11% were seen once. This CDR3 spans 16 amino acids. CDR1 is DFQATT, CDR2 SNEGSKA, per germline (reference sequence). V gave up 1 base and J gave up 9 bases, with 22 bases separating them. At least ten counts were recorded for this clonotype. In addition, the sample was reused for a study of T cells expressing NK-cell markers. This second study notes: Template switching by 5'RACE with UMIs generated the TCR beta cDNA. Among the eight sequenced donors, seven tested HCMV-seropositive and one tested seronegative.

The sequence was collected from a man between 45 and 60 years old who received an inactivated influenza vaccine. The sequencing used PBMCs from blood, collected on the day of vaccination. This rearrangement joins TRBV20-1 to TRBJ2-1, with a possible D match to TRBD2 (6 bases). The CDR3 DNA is TGCAGTGCTAGAGTCCCTCCTCTCATCCGGGAGAGTGAGCAGTTCTTC. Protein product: CSARVPPLIRESEQFF.